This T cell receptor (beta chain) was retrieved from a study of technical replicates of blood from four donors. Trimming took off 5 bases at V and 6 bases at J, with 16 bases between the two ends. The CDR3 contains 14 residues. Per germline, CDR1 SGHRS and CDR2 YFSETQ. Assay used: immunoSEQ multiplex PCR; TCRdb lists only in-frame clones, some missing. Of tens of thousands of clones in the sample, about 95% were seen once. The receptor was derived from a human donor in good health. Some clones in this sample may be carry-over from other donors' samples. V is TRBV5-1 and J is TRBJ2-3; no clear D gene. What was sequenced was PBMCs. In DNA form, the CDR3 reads TGCGCCAGCAGGGAGTGGTTAGCATCGGATACGCAGTATTTT. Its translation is CASREWLASDTQYF.